This T cell receptor (beta chain) was sequenced in a study of blood T cell repertoires in COVID-19. Across the whole study: The United States, Italy and Spain were the sources of the acute and convalescent COVID-19 samples. T cells, B-cell-depleted T cells, or PBMCs provided the cDNA or gDNA that served as material.

A Seattle source enrolled patients during active infection and followed them longitudinally. CDR3 length: 13 amino acids. Germline V lookup: CDR1 SGHVS, CDR2 FQNEAQ. With 5 bases clipped from V and 4 bases from J, the junction kept 0 bases outside the gene matches. Original handling: Amplification with reference gene primers provided the estimates of nucleated cell counts. The method was immunoSEQ multiplex PCR; TCRdb's version includes in-frame clones alone and lacks a portion of them. V and J calls and clone size are copied from that table; D and trimming were computed from the DNA. The sample records 200,000 to 250,000 clones, roughly 76% being singletons.

The V call is TRBV7-8, the J call TRBJ2-3, with 10 bases lining up with TRBD1. This sequence was found in a woman aged 80 or over with COVID-19, enrolled during active disease. Sequencing used peripheral blood. The CDR3 protein is CASSGQGADTQYF. The CDR3 DNA is TGTGCCAGCAGCGGACAGGGGGCAGATACGCAGTATTTT.